The 7 T cell receptor beta chains in this list originate from one sample, sequenced in a study of blood T cell repertoires in COVID-19. The data were produced by immunoSEQ multiplex PCR, yet TCRdb's version contains in-frame clones alone and is incomplete. The table lists roughly 120,000 clones, approximately 90% of them singletons. Sequencing was done on a sample of peripheral blood. Source of these receptors: a human donor in a cohort sampled during active COVID-19.

The chain has TRBV13 and TRBJ2-2, with a tentative D call TRBD2 (5 bases). This CDR3 region has 13 residues. The ends were cut back, 2 bases at V and 5 bases at J, with 6 bases in the middle. Germline V gives CDR1 PRHDT, CDR2 FYEKMQ (reference sequence). The CDR3 nucleotides read TGTGCCAGCAGCTTAAGAGGGACCGGGGAGCTGTTTTTT. Its translation is CASSLRGTGELFF.

V and J are TRBV12-5 and TRBJ2-5, with a weak D call TRBD2 (5 bases). V lost 4 bases to trimming and J lost 3 bases, with 9 bases between them. Per the germline V gene, CDR1 is LGHNT and CDR2 is FRNRAP. The CDR3 is 13 residues long. CDR3 DNA: TGTGCTAGTGGTTGGACGGGAAAAGAGACCCAGTACTTC. It encodes CASGWTGKETQYF.

The genes are TRBV30 and TRBJ2-3; D remains unclear. The CDR3 runs 13 residues. Between the trimmed V and J ends, which lost 0 bases and 5 bases, there was a span of 9 bases. CDR1 and CDR2 (germline): GTSNPN, SVGIG (reference sequence). The CDR3 region has the DNA TGTGCCTGGAGTGTGGGCCCGAGAGATACGCAGTATTTT. It encodes CAWSVGPRDTQYF.

The chain carries TRBV15 and TRBJ1-4; D might be TRBD1 (5 bases). Trimming removed 5 bases from V and 3 bases from J, with 13 bases in between. The CDR3 loop spans 15 amino acids. Germline CDR1 is LNHNV and CDR2 is YYDKDF (reference sequence). DNA of the CDR3: TGTGCCACCAGCGGAGCGACGGGGGCTAATGAAAAACTGTTTTTT. Its translation: CATSGATGANEKLFF.

This chain connects TRBV27 to TRBJ2-5; 12 positions match TRBD1. Germline V CDR1 and CDR2: MNHEY, SMNVEV (reference sequence). Germline trimming cut 2 bases from V and 2 bases from J; bases unmatched to any gene: 6. The length of the CDR3 is 17 residues. CDR3: CASSLVRDRGRQETQYF. CDR3 in DNA: TGTGCCAGCAGTTTAGTAAGGGACAGGGGGCGTCAAGAGACCCAGTACTTC.

The chain is built from TRBV19 and TRBJ2-2, with D perhaps TRBD1 (5 bases). V was pared by 10 bases and J by 2 bases, with 11 bases between. This CDR3 comprises 13 residues. Germline CDR1 reads LNHDA; CDR2 reads SQIVND (reference sequence). CDR3 loop: CATADTNTGELFF. The CDR3 DNA follows: TGTGCCACCGCGGACACTAACACCGGGGAGCTGTTTTTT.

A few counts support this clone. The chain combines TRBV5-4 with TRBJ1-1; D unclear. The CDR3 consists of 13 residues. V dropped 4 bases and J dropped 5 bases, with 12 bases sitting between them. Germline CDR1 reads SGHNT; CDR2 reads YYREEE (reference sequence). The CDR3 protein is CASSPQRGTEAFF. CDR3 bases: TGTGCCAGCAGCCCACAACGAGGTACTGAAGCTTTCTTT.